A selection of T cell receptor beta chains follows, all from one sample in a study of blood T cell repertoires in COVID-19. Sequenced by immunoSEQ multiplex PCR; TCRdb stores in-frame clones only, minus some. The top ten clones hold 12% to 15% of a sample with about 180,000 clones, more than 65% of them seen once. Material for sequencing was PBMCs or T cells enriched from blood (not recorded which). These receptors all stem from a man in his forties or fifties who had recovered from COVID-19. The CDR3 runs from the conserved cysteine through the conserved F or W. D genes are given only for firm matches. Clone size appears in some rows only: once, few, many, or a class for an expanded clone.

>TRBV7-9|TRBD1|17|.|TRBJ2-4
CASSEDRGVLAKNIQYF
TGTGCCAGCAGCGAAGACAGGGGGGTGTTGGCCAAAAACATTCAGTACTTC
>TRBV6-5|TRBD1|16|.|TRBJ1-5
CASSSWTGGRNQPQHF
TGTGCCAGCAGTTCCTGGACAGGGGGACGCAATCAGCCCCAGCATTTT
>TRBV7-6|TRBD1|16|few|TRBJ2-1
CASSSLTGTDLNEQFF
TGTGCCAGCAGTTCACTTACCGGGACAGATCTTAATGAGCAGTTCTTC
>TRBV6-5|.|15|.|TRBJ1-5
CASRSKGVSNQPQHF
TGTGCCAGCAGAAGCAAGGGGGTTAGCAATCAGCCCCAGCATTTT
>TRBV19|TRBD1|13|.|TRBJ1-2
CASSSPGGGGYTF
TGTGCCAGTAGTTCACCAGGGGGCGGTGGCTACACCTTC
>TRBV28|.|13|.|TRBJ1-4
CASSLMGREKLFF
TGTGCCAGCAGTTTAATGGGGCGTGAAAAACTGTTTTTT
>TRBV3-1/TRBV3-2|.|16|.|TRBJ1-5
CASSLHDRAGNQPQHF
TGTGCCAGCAGCCTCCACGACAGAGCTGGCAATCAGCCCCAGCATTTT
>TRBV7-2|TRBD1|15|once|TRBJ1-5
CASSLAQTGVQPQHF
TGTGCCAGCAGCTTAGCCCAAACAGGGGTTCAGCCCCAGCATTTT
>TRBV3-1/TRBV3-2|TRBD2|15|.|TRBJ2-7
CASSQERGITYEQYF
TGTGCCAGCAGCCAAGAGCGGGGGATTACCTACGAGCAGTACTTC
>TRBV20-1|TRBD1|14|.|TRBJ1-1
CSASGDRGNTEAFF
TGCAGTGCCAGTGGGGACAGGGGAAACACTGAAGCTTTCTTT
>TRBV5-1|TRBD2|13|.|TRBJ2-5
CASSLEGTSGAYF
TGCGCCAGCAGCCTGGAGGGGACTAGCGGGGCTTACTTC
>TRBV4-1|.|15|.|TRBJ1-6
CASSSGHTNNSPLHF
TGCGCCAGCAGCAGTGGACACACGAATAATTCACCCCTCCACTTT
>TRBV18|.|15|.|TRBJ1-5
CASSPPGNSNQPQHF
TGTGCCAGCTCACCCCCAGGGAATAGCAATCAGCCCCAGCATTTT
>TRBV30|.|15|few|TRBJ2-3
CAWSVRGALADTQYF
TGTGCCTGGAGTGTACGTGGGGCCCTCGCAGATACGCAGTATTTT
>TRBV5-5|.|17|.|TRBJ1-4
CASSSGIRRSANEKLFF
TGTGCCAGCAGCTCCGGGATCAGGCGTTCGGCTAATGAAAAACTGTTTTTT
>TRBV5-1|.|14|.|TRBJ2-7
CASSLGLDNYEQYF
TGCGCCAGCAGCTTGGGTCTGGACAATTACGAGCAGTACTTC
>TRBV6-1|.|17|.|TRBJ2-1
CASSVRFGQRPYNEQFF
TGTGCCAGCAGTGTACGTTTTGGACAGCGACCCTACAATGAGCAGTTCTTC
>TRBV5-1|TRBD2|16|once|TRBJ2-7
CASSLAASGATYEQYF
TGCGCCAGCAGCTTGGCGGCTAGCGGGGCAACCTACGAGCAGTACTTC
>TRBV19|.|14|.|TRBJ1-4
CASRQAGARGKLFF
TGTGCCAGTAGACAAGCGGGGGCGCGGGGAAAACTGTTTTTT
>TRBV19|.|16|.|TRBJ2-6
CASSTPSRSGANVLTF
TGTGCCAGTAGTACCCCATCCAGGTCAGGGGCCAACGTCCTGACTTTC
>TRBV28|.|12|.|TRBJ1-2
CASSSISYGYTF
TGTGCCAGCAGTTCTATTAGCTATGGCTACACCTTC
>TRBV5-1|.|13|once|TRBJ1-1
CASRHGAGAEAFF
TGCGCCAGCAGACACGGCGCGGGCGCTGAAGCTTTCTTT
>TRBV4-1|.|16|.|TRBJ2-7
CASSHNNDRSSYEQYF
TGCGCCAGCAGCCACAATAACGACAGGTCCTCCTACGAGCAGTACTTC
>TRBV4-1|.|15|.|TRBJ2-7
CASSYGGGEGYEQYF
TGCGCCAGCAGCTACGGGGGAGGAGAAGGCTACGAGCAGTACTTC
>TRBV5-1|TRBD1|15|once|TRBJ2-7
CASSATGQGAHEQYF
TGCGCCAGCAGCGCCACGGGACAGGGTGCCCACGAGCAGTACTTC
>TRBV3-1/TRBV3-2|TRBD1|12|.|TRBJ2-7
CASSRTGAEQYF
TGTGCCAGCAGCCGCACAGGGGCCGAGCAGTACTTC
>TRBV6-5|TRBD1|13|.|TRBJ1-2
CASSWDRGIGYTF
TGTGCCAGCAGTTGGGACAGGGGAATTGGCTACACCTTC